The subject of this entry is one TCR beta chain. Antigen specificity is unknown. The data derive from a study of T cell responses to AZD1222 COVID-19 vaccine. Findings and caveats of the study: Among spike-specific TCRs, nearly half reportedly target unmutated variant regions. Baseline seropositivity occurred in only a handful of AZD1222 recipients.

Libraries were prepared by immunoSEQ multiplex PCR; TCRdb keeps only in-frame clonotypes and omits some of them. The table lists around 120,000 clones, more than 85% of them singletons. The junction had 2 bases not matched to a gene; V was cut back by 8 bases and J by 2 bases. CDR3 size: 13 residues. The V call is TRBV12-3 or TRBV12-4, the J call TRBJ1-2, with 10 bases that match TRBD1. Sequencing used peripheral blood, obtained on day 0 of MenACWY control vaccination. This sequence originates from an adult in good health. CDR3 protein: CASADRGNYGYTF. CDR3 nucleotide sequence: TGTGCCAGCGCGGACAGGGGGAACTATGGCTACACCTTC.